Listed here is a single T cell receptor (beta chain). Antigen specificity is unknown. Described time point: baseline, week 1 (first vaccination visit). Treatment: pre-vaccination baseline after standard-of-care therapy. Tumors from donors were new WHO grade 3 or 4 IDH1-mutant astrocytomas with ATRX loss. CDR1 is GTSNPN and CDR2 is SVGIG in the germline V gene (reference sequence). Trimming cost V 0 bases and J 10 bases, with 13 bases left between them. This CDR3 spans 13 amino acids. The sample originates from a study of a mutant IDH1 vaccine in newly diagnosed glioma. This table comes from immunoSEQ multiplex PCR, and its TCRdb copy is limited to in-frame clones, with some not included. Of roughly 41,000 clones detected, roughly 89% appear once; the ten largest clones hold about a sixth. Study results and limitations: Any relationship between pseudoprogression and changes in top peripheral T cell clonotypes seemed absent. Vaccine-induced immune responses were detected in about 95% of patients.

The starting material was PBMCs, obtained from a glioma patient treated with radiotherapy, temozolomide or both. The gene calls are TRBV30 and TRBJ2-1; TRBD1 might be the D (5 bases). This sequence was found in a man between 18 and 29 years old with glioma. The DNA for the CDR3 is TGTGCCTGGAGTGTAGATAGGGGCTTAGAGCAGTTCTTC. Encoded protein: CAWSVDRGLEQFF.